Following are 8 T cell receptor beta chains from one sample sequenced in a study of blood T cell repertoires in COVID-19. TCRdb's copy holds only in-frame clones and misses some; the assay was immunoSEQ multiplex PCR. Of tens of thousands of clones listed, roughly 80% were seen once; the top ten hold just under 10%. Sequencing input: peripheral blood. The receptors were gathered from a human donor in a cohort sampled during active COVID-19.

The rearrangement links TRBV7-9 to TRBJ1-2; 9 bases map to TRBD1. V lost 1 base and J lost 2; bases outside the gene matches: 2. The CDR3 has 15 amino acids. In germline, CDR1 is SEHNR, CDR2 FQNEAQ (reference sequence). CDR3 sequence: CASSLGGQGNYGYTF. CDR3 nucleotides: TGTGCCAGCAGCTTAGGCGGACAGGGGAACTATGGCTACACCTTC.

The V call is TRBV5-1, the J call TRBJ2-7; 8 positions match TRBD1. CDR1 is SGHRS and CDR2 is YFSETQ in the germline V gene. Trimming removed 1 base from V and 6 bases from J; junction bases left unmatched: 6. The CDR3 sequence is 14 residues long. The CDR3 bases are TGCGCCAGCAGCTTGAGACAGGGGTCTGGCGAGCAGTACTTC. This encodes CASSLRQGSGEQYF.

This clone turned up a few times. The chain has TRBV5-6 and TRBJ2-1, with D possibly being TRBD2 (5 bases). Germline V gene lookup returns CDR1 SGHDT and CDR2 YYEEEE. The CDR3 extends over 15 amino acids. Trimming took 4 bases from V and 7 from J, leaving 18 bases between them. The CDR3: CASSPRVLGINEQFF. CDR3 sequence (DNA): TGTGCCAGCAGCCCGCGGGTGCTAGGGATTAATGAGCAGTTCTTC.

The J gene is TRBJ1-5, the V gene TRBV27; D not certain. The CDR3 has 16 amino acids. CDR1 MNHEY and CDR2 SMNVEV come from the germline V gene (reference sequence). Between the trimmed V and J ends, which lost 0 bases and 7 bases, there was a span of 16 bases. The CDR3 region has the DNA TGTGCCAGCAGTTTATCCCCTTTGAGGGCAGGCCAGCCCCAGCATTTT. It translates to CASSLSPLRAGQPQHF.

This clone was counted once. The J gene is TRBJ2-7, the V gene TRBV6-5, with 7 bases identical to TRBD2. The germline CDR1 and CDR2 sequences are MNHEY and SVGAGI. CDR3 length equals 16 residues. Trimming removed 0 bases from V and 0 bases from J; junction bases left unmatched: 5. Here the CDR3 DNA reads TGTGCCAGCAGTTACTCTGGGCGGGGGAACTCCTACGAGCAGTACTTC. Amino acids: CASSYSGRGNSYEQYF.

V and J are TRBV19 and TRBJ2-5; TRBD1 agrees at 10 bases. CDR1 is LNHDA and CDR2 is SQIVND in the germline V gene (reference sequence). Trimming cost V 10 bases and J 4 bases; bases outside gene matches: 3. This CDR3 comprises 12 residues. CDR3 loop: CATRDRGETQYF. The CDR3 bases are TGTGCCACTAGGGACAGGGGAGAGACCCAGTACTTC.

V gene TRBV20-1 combines with J gene TRBJ1-5; D is unclear. The CDR3 contains 16 residues. Trimming took 3 bases from V and 2 from J, leaving 17 bases between them. Germline V CDR1 and CDR2: DFQATT, SNEGSKA (reference sequence). This CDR3 reads CSASFSGIAGNQPQHF. The CDR3, as DNA: TGCAGTGCTAGTTTTTCCGGGATAGCCGGCAATCAGCCCCAGCATTTT.

The chain uses TRBV2 and TRBJ2-5; 8 bases line up with TRBD2. This CDR3 is built from 14 residues. Per the germline V gene, CDR1 is SNHLY and CDR2 is FYNNEI. V lost 5 bases, J lost 2 bases, and 4 bases stayed unmatched. The CDR3: CASSWTSRQETQYF. CDR3 nucleotide sequence: TGTGCCAGCAGTTGGACTAGCAGGCAAGAGACCCAGTACTTC.